This T cell receptor beta chain derives from a study of identifying expanded T cells in peripheral blood. Healthy donors had no documented immune events, such as infections, while sampled. J lost 5 bases, V lost 1 base, and 4 bases had no gene match. This CDR3 has 14 residues. CDR1 is GTSNPN and CDR2 is SVGIG in the germline V gene (reference sequence). This table comes from immunoSEQ multiplex PCR, and its TCRdb copy is limited to in-frame clones, with some not included. The sample consists of about 83,000 clones, 89% of them appearing once. The source of this sequence is a person between 18 and 69 years old in good health. The rearrangement links TRBV30 to TRBJ2-2; 7 positions match TRBD1. The sample consisted of blood. The CDR3 DNA reads as TGTGCCTGGAGTGGACAGGGCGGTACCGGGGAGCTGTTTTTT. This translates into CAWSGQGGTGELFF.